Below are 15 T cell receptor beta chains sequenced from a single sample in a study of cytomegalovirus exposure and HLA in healthy donors. With 60 Vbeta and 13 Jbeta primers, the PCR was carried out. Data came from immunoSEQ multiplex PCR; TCRdb stores just in-frame clones and leaves some out. Seen here are over 95,000 clones, 77% observed once, and the top ten hold approximately 11%. The sequencing sample was made of PBMCs. Receptors originate from a man between 35 and 55 years old in good health and CMV-seropositive.

V usage is TRBV7-3 and J usage is TRBJ2-1; 12 nucleotides line up with TRBD2. In germline, CDR1 is SGHTA, CDR2 FQGTGA. Germline trimming cut 2 bases from V and 9 bases from J; bases unmatched to any gene: 5. The CDR3 totals 15 residues. CDR3 residues: CASSLRTSGTGEQFF. Written as DNA, the CDR3 is TGTGCCAGCAGCTTACGGACTAGCGGGACCGGTGAGCAGTTCTTC.

The chain uses TRBV27 and TRBJ2-7, with D possibly TRBD1 on 6 matching bases. CDR3 length: 14 residues. Germline CDR1 is MNHEY and CDR2 is SMNVEV (reference sequence). V was clipped by 5 bases and J by 3 bases, with 14 bases between them. The CDR3 loop reads CASSAGVNIYEQYF. The CDR3 nucleotides are TGTGCCAGCAGTGCAGGGGTCAACATCTACGAGCAGTACTTC.

The chain couples TRBV5-4 to TRBJ1-2; 7 positions agree with TRBD1. Germline CDR1 reads SGHNT; CDR2 reads YYREEE (reference sequence). V gave up 4 bases and J gave up 4 bases; unmatched junction bases: 4. The CDR3 sequence is 13 residues long. The CDR3 sequence: CASSTGTVYGYTF. CDR3 DNA sequence: TGTGCCAGCAGCACCGGGACAGTCTATGGCTACACCTTC.

This clone was detected once. V and J are TRBV11-2 and TRBJ2-2; tentatively, D is TRBD1 (6 bases). The CDR3 is 14 residues long. Germline CDR1 SGHAT, CDR2 FQNNGV. Trimming took off 5 bases at V and 8 bases at J, with 15 bases between the two ends. Written as DNA, the CDR3 is TGTGCCAGCAGCCAGACAGGTTTATCGGGGGAGCTGTTTTTT. Residues: CASSQTGLSGELFF. The full variable domain, completed using reference TRBV11-2 and TRBJ2-2, is EAGVAQSPRYKIIEKRQSVAFWCNPISGHATLYWYQQILGQGPKLLIQFQNNGVVDDSQLPKDRFSAERLKGVDSTLKIQPAKLEDSAVYLCASSQTGLSGELFFGEGSRLTVL.

The CDR3 reads CASSQRGGQPQHF. CDR3 nucleotide sequence: TGCGCCAGCAGCCAGAGGGGAGGTCAGCCCCAGCATTTT. V gene TRBV4-3 combines with J gene TRBJ1-5; D is perhaps TRBD1 (5 bases). Deletions cut 3 bases from V and 6 bases from J, with 9 bases between. From germline, CDR1 is LGHNA and CDR2 YSLEER. This CDR3 is built from 13 residues.

This clone was seen just once. This chain uses TRBV11-2 with TRBJ1-1; no definite D call. This CDR3 is built from 14 residues. Germline CDR1 reads SGHAT; CDR2 reads FQNNGV. V was shortened by 0 bases and J by 8 bases, with 13 bases between the two germline ends. The CDR3 DNA reads as TGTGCCAGCAGCTTAGATAGGAGGGTTGGGGAAGCTTTCTTT. This translates into CASSLDRRVGEAFF.

The genes are TRBV5-1 and TRBJ1-6; maybe TRBD1 (5 bases). V lost 0 bases, J lost 7 bases, and 17 bases lay in between. The CDR3 extends over 17 amino acids. Germline V gene data show CDR1 as SGHRS and CDR2 as YFSETQ. The CDR3 sequence is CASSLDVGGGSNSPLHF. In nucleotides, the CDR3 is TGCGCCAGCAGCTTGGATGTGGGGGGTGGATCAAATTCACCCCTCCACTTT.

The chain employs TRBV5-1 and TRBJ2-5; TRBD1 agrees at 7 bases. This CDR3 region has 14 residues. In germline, CDR1 is SGHRS, CDR2 YFSETQ. V trimming: 5 bases; J trimming: 3 bases; junction bases outside the gene matches: 7. The CDR3 loop reads CASRRTGTEETQYF. CDR3 coding DNA: TGCGCCAGCAGACGGACCGGGACAGAAGAGACCCAGTACTTC.

This chain joins TRBV6-1 and TRBJ1-5, with a tentative D call TRBD1 (5 bases). Germline values: CDR1 MNHNS, CDR2 SASEGT. The CDR3 covers 15 residues. Trimming stripped 7 bases from V and 3 bases from J, with 16 bases between. The CDR3 protein is CASTGGTGLNQPQHF. The DNA of the CDR3 is TGTGCCAGCACGGGGGGAACGGGGCTCAATCAGCCCCAGCATTTT.

This chain links TRBV4-1 with TRBJ1-1, with 11 bases fitting TRBD1. Trimming took 6 bases from V and 6 from J; bases not matched to a gene: 6. CDR3 length equals 14 residues. Germline assignment: CDR1 MGHRA and CDR2 YSYEKL. The DNA for the CDR3 is TGCGCCAGCAGGCCCGGACAGGGGGCCTCTGAAGCTTTCTTT. This codes for CASRPGQGASEAFF.

J is TRBJ1-2 and V is TRBV5-5, with a weak D call TRBD1 (5 bases). Germline lookup yields CDR1 SGHKS and CDR2 YYEKEE (reference sequence). Trimming took off 0 bases at V and 4 bases at J, with 13 bases between the two ends. This CDR3 comprises 15 residues. DNA of the CDR3: TGTGCCAGCAGCTTGGTGGCAGGGTGGGCCTATGGCTACACCTTC. It specifies CASSLVAGWAYGYTF.

The J gene is TRBJ2-3, the V gene TRBV7-9, with 7 bases lining up with TRBD2. Germline CDR1 reads SEHNR; CDR2 reads FQNEAQ (reference sequence). Trimming at V came to 5 bases and at J to 3 bases, leaving 8 bases not matched to a gene. This CDR3 contains 15 residues. Written as DNA, the CDR3 is TGTGCCAGCAGCCCCCCAGGACTAGTTACAGATACGCAGTATTTT. Amino acid sequence: CASSPPGLVTDTQYF. The variable domain in full, with the rest retrieved from reference TRBV7-9 and TRBJ2-3, is DTGVSQNPRHKITKRGQNVTFRCDPISEHNRLYWYRQTLGQGPEFLTYFQNEAQLEKSRLLSDRFSAERPKGSFSTLEIQRTEQGDSAMYLCASSPPGLVTDTQYFGPGTRLTVL.

This clone was picked up a small number of times. This chain uses TRBV6-5 with TRBJ2-1, with 9 positions matching TRBD1. Per the germline V gene, CDR1 is MNHEY and CDR2 is SVGAGI. The junction had 6 bases not matched to a gene; V was cut back by 7 bases and J by 2 bases. The CDR3 totals 15 residues. The CDR3: CASIQRTGAYNEQFF. As DNA, the CDR3 is TGTGCCAGCATCCAGCGGACAGGGGCCTACAATGAGCAGTTCTTC.

V is TRBV30 and J is TRBJ1-1; weak D call: TRBD1 (5 bases). Per the germline V gene, CDR1 is GTSNPN and CDR2 is SVGIG (reference sequence). The CDR3 sequence is 15 residues long. Between the trimmed V and J ends, which lost 4 bases and 4 bases, there was a span of 19 bases. CDR3 DNA: TGTGCCTGGATCCTGGGAGGGGCGAGGGTCACTGAAGCTTTCTTT. Translating it yields CAWILGGARVTEAFF. Full variable domain (rest looked up from reference TRBV30 and TRBJ1-1): SQTIHQWPATLVQPVGSPLSLECTVEGTSNPNLYWYRQAAGRGLQLLFYSVGIGQISSEVPQNLSASRPQDRQFILSSKKLLLSDSGFYLCAWILGGARVTEAFFGQGTRLTVV.

This clone was seen a handful of times. The chain couples TRBV15 to TRBJ1-5; weak D call: TRBD1 (6 bases). Germline loops: CDR1 LNHNV, CDR2 YYDKDF (reference sequence). This CDR3 has 17 amino acids. Trimming removed 2 bases at V and 6 bases at J, with 20 bases between. CDR3 sequence (DNA): TGTGCCACCAGCAGAAGGGCAGGGACATATGCCAGTCAGCCCCAGCATTTT. It codes for CATSRRAGTYASQPQHF.